Listed below are T cell receptor beta chains from one sample, sequenced in a study of vaccination effects on CD4 cells after COVID-19. The assay was immunoSEQ multiplex PCR, and TCRdb's table has in-frame clones only and misses some. This sample yields tens of thousands of clones, of which about 72% are seen a single time; 2.8% belongs to the top ten. Their antigen targets remain unknown. Sequenced here: CD4+ T cells from PBMCs cultured with HCoV-NL63 spike peptides, sampled before COVID-19 vaccination. The receptors here all came from a human donor who received a COVID-19 vaccine. Each CDR3 is given with its conserved first and last residue.

CDR3 protein,J gene,V gene
CASTRKGTGMNTEAFF,TRBJ1-1,TRBV6-6
CASSQDQWGYTF,TRBJ1-2,TRBV14
CASKLGQGLTNEKLFF,TRBJ1-4,TRBV27
CASSLLAGGGDTQYF,TRBJ2-3,TRBV7-2
CASRKDRVNTGELFF,TRBJ2-2,TRBV11-3
CASSIGQGYGYTF,TRBJ1-2,TRBV5-1
CASSLNPGTPGETQYF,TRBJ2-5,TRBV5-1
CASAREGSGNTIYF,TRBJ1-3,TRBV6-5
CSATGQGDQPQHF,TRBJ1-5,TRBV29-1
CASSSGRTNTEAFF,TRBJ1-1,TRBV5-1
CASSLGRGASGTQYF,TRBJ2-3,TRBV11-2
CASSSYYGTADNSPLHF,TRBJ1-6,TRBV4-3
CASGQGFDYGYTF,TRBJ1-2,TRBV19
CASSLIQGGETQYF,TRBJ2-5,TRBV5-1
CASSIRSGNQPQHF,TRBJ1-5,TRBV19